These 8 T cell receptor beta chains came from one sample sequenced in a study of human T cells and chemical hapten exposure. The time point is: pre-sensitization, week 0. Treatment: therapeutic diphenylcyclopropenone sensitization with weekly scalp DPC. Via MiXCR, TCRdb re-called the RACE reads, giving one row per CDR3 protein. The sample includes approximately 320,000 distinct CDR3 sequences, around 5% of them seen just once. This sample comprised whole blood, obtained in connection with sensitization to the hapten diphenylcyclopropenone (DPC). Receptor source: a woman in her late teens or twenties with alopecia areata. Some clones in this sample may be carry-over from other donors' samples.

The chain carries TRBV4-3 and TRBJ2-5; the D is unclear. Trimming pared 0 bases from V and 1 base from J, leaving 6 bases between. The CDR3 extends over 14 amino acids. The germline gives CDR1 LGHNA, CDR2 YSLEER. The CDR3 DNA sequence: TGCGCCAGCAGCCAAGATTCAGTCCAAGAGACCCAGTACTTC. Translation: CASSQDSVQETQYF.

The chain employs TRBV25-1 and TRBJ1-6; maybe TRBD1 (5 bases). V was clipped by 4 bases and J by 5 bases, with 12 bases between them. Germline CDR1 MGHDK, CDR2 SYGVNS. This CDR3 comprises 15 residues. This chain's CDR3 is CASSGGTPNNSPLHF. The CDR3 nucleotides read TGTGCCAGCAGTGGCGGGACGCCGAATAATTCACCCCTCCACTTT.

This clonotype has more than one count but fewer than ten. This chain uses TRBV20-1 with TRBJ1-5; no definite D call. The CDR3 consists of 15 residues. Germline loops: CDR1 DFQATT, CDR2 SNEGSKA (reference sequence). V dropped 3 bases and J dropped 0 bases, with 12 bases sitting between them. CDR3 sequence: CSASRPDSSNQPQHF. The DNA of the CDR3 is TGCAGTGCTAGTCGACCAGACTCTAGCAATCAGCCCCAGCATTTT.

The gene calls are TRBV27 and TRBJ2-5; D not certain. There are 13 residues in the CDR3. V lost 4 bases and J 4 bases, leaving 10 bases between the germline ends. CDR1 is MNHEY and CDR2 is SMNVEV in the germline V gene (reference sequence). The CDR3 coding sequence is TGTGCCAGCAGTTCAAGAAGAGGAGAGACCCAGTACTTC. This translates into CASSSRRGETQYF.

This chain connects TRBV20-1 to TRBJ1-1; a possible D gene is TRBD1 (5 bases). The germline V and J ends were trimmed by 6 bases and 3 bases, with 14 bases remaining between them. Germline V CDR1 and CDR2: DFQATT, SNEGSKA (reference sequence). The length of the CDR3 is 13 residues. The CDR3 loop reads CSARWGVHTEAFF. In DNA, the CDR3 is TGCAGTGCCCGGTGGGGGGTACACACTGAAGCTTTCTTT.

There are many counts of this clonotype. The chain is built from TRBV7-6 and TRBJ1-1, with 8 bases fitting TRBD1. The CDR3 covers 15 residues. V lost 5 bases and J lost 4; bases outside the gene matches: 9. Germline CDR1 and CDR2: SGHVS and FNYEAQ. The CDR3 loop is CASSQEQGAVTEAFF. As DNA, the CDR3 is TGTGCCAGCAGCCAGGAGCAGGGGGCAGTCACTGAAGCTTTCTTT. Using reference TRBV7-6 and TRBJ1-1 for the parts outside the CDR3, the full variable domain is GAGVSQSPRYKVTKRGQDVALRCDPISGHVSLYWYRQALGQGPEFLTYFNYEAQQDKSGLPNDRFSAERPEGSISTLTIQRTEQRDSAMYRCASSQEQGAVTEAFFGQGTRLTVV.

This clonotype appeared many times. The chain combines TRBV3-1 with TRBJ2-3; TRBD2 matches at 10 bases. Trimming at V came to 1 base and at J to 2 bases, leaving 9 bases not matched to a gene. Germline CDR1 is LGHDT and CDR2 is YNNKEL (reference sequence). The CDR3 is 18 amino acids. In nucleotides, the CDR3 is TGTGCCAGCAGCCAAGTCCTAGCGGGAGCAACACTCACAGATACGCAGTATTTT. Translating it yields CASSQVLAGATLTDTQYF.

The table lists this clonotype with a count of one. V is TRBV28 and J is TRBJ2-3; perhaps TRBD1 as D (6 bases). The CDR3 runs to 12 residues. Germline V CDR1 and CDR2: MDHEN, SYDVKM. V was trimmed by 7 bases and J by 3 bases, leaving 8 bases between them. CDR3: CASTGETDTQYF. DNA of the CDR3: TGTGCCAGCACAGGGGAGACAGATACGCAGTATTTT.